Presented here are 30 T cell receptor beta chains from one specimen sequenced in a study of control samples from healthy donors and cancer patients (TCRdb year 2020). Libraries were prepared through the immunoSEQ multiplex PCR assay. The clones in this table, taken by TCRdb from immuneACCESS, are in-frame only. Not every clone is retained; where verified, under half of the shortfall comes from an unresolved V gene, and the cause of the rest is unknown. Here the sample has about 120,000 clones; about 93% occur a single time. Together, the top ten hold 1.5% to 2% of the sample. The sequenced sample consisted of PBMCs. Receptor source: a man in his fifties with head and neck cancer.

The CDR3 coding sequence is TGTGCCAGCAGCGGGATACGGGGCCCGCAGTACTTC. Its protein is CASSGIRGPQYF. The V and J genes are TRBV7-2 and TRBJ2-7; the D gene could be TRBD1 or TRBD2 (5 bases each). Trimming removed 5 bases at V and 9 bases at J, with 14 bases between. The CDR3 has 12 amino acids. CDR1 is SGHTA, CDR2 FQGNSA, per germline.

The rearrangement uses TRBV30 and TRBJ1-3, with unresolved D. Germline CDR1 GTSNPN, CDR2 SVGIG (reference sequence). CDR3 length equals 16 residues. V lost 3 bases to trimming and J lost 0 bases, with 15 bases between them. This CDR3 reads CAWRGFGRSSGNTIYF. As DNA, the CDR3 is TGTGCCTGGAGGGGGTTTGGGAGATCCTCTGGAAACACCATATATTTT.

The V and J genes are TRBV4-3 and TRBJ2-2, with TRBD1 matching over 7 bases. The CDR3 runs 18 residues. Germline CDR1 reads LGHNA; CDR2 reads YSLEER. Trimming removed 1 base from V and 3 bases from J; junction bases left unmatched: 11. The chain's CDR3 is CASSQGVGTVLYTGELFF. CDR3 in DNA: TGCGCCAGCAGCCAAGGGGTCGGGACAGTTCTTTACACCGGGGAGCTGTTTTTT.

The chain links TRBV2 to TRBJ1-5; unclear D gene. The CDR3 contains 15 residues. From germline, CDR1 is SNHLY and CDR2 FYNNEI. The V end lost 4 bases, the J end lost 1 base, and 11 bases lay between the germline ends. CDR3 amino acids: CASSAEGASNQPQHF. The CDR3 nucleotides read TGTGCCAGCAGTGCTGAGGGAGCGAGCAATCAGCCCCAGCATTTT.

The V and J genes are TRBV11-2 and TRBJ1-4; TRBD1 aligns across 11 bases. With 5 bases clipped from V and 6 bases from J, the junction kept 5 bases outside the gene matches. The CDR3 length is 15 residues. Germline CDR1 is SGHAT and CDR2 is FQNNGV. CDR3 in DNA: TGTGCCAGCAGCGCAAGGGACAGGGGGGATGAAAAACTGTTTTTT. It yields the protein CASSARDRGDEKLFF.

V usage is TRBV3-1 (or the pseudogene TRBV3-2) and J usage is TRBJ2-1; TRBD2 might be the D (6 bases). The CDR3 extends over 15 amino acids. Trimming took 4 bases from V and 4 from J, leaving 14 bases between them. CDR1 LGHDT and CDR2 YNNKEL come from the germline V gene (reference sequence). The CDR3 bases are TGTGCCAGCAGCCGGATGGGGGGTCGATACAATGAGCAGTTCTTC. Translating gives CASSRMGGRYNEQFF.

The chain joins TRBV9 to TRBJ1-2, with D perhaps matching TRBD1 (6 bases). Germline values: CDR1 SGDLS, CDR2 YYNGEE. This CDR3 has 13 amino acids. V lost 0 bases to trimming and J lost 6 bases, with 9 bases between them. CDR3 nucleotide sequence: TGTGCCAGCAGCGTAGTATCAGGGGATGGCTACACCTTC. Translating it yields CASSVVSGDGYTF.

The V gene is TRBV10-3, the J gene TRBJ2-3; no firm D call. Germline assignment: CDR1 ENHRY and CDR2 SYGVKD. The CDR3 contains 13 residues. The ends were cut back, 0 bases at V and 1 base at J, with 2 bases in the middle. This CDR3 is CAISESGTDTQYF. In DNA form, the CDR3 reads TGTGCCATCAGTGAGTCTGGCACAGATACGCAGTATTTT.

The genes are TRBV4-1 and TRBJ1-1; perhaps TRBD1 as D (6 bases). The CDR3 sequence is 17 residues long. Germline CDR1 reads MGHRA; CDR2 reads YSYEKL. Trimming took 4 bases from V and 5 from J, leaving 23 bases between them. The CDR3 sequence is CASSRQGLGSRFTEAFF. CDR3 coding DNA: TGCGCCAGCAGCCGGCAGGGGTTGGGATCTAGGTTTACTGAAGCTTTCTTT.

The rearrangement uses TRBV28 and TRBJ2-3, with 10 positions matching TRBD2. In germline, CDR1 is MDHEN, CDR2 SYDVKM. V shed 8 bases, J shed 1 base, and the junction held 9 bases outside the gene matches. The CDR3 runs to 16 residues. DNA for the CDR3: TGTGCCAGCGGAGAGACCGGGACTAGCGGCACAGATACGCAGTATTTT. As protein: CASGETGTSGTDTQYF.

The V and J genes are TRBV7-2 and TRBJ1-2; D may be TRBD1 (6 bases). V was trimmed by 5 bases and J by 7 bases, leaving 17 bases between them. This CDR3 spans 14 amino acids. The V gene's germline CDR1 is SGHTA and CDR2 FQGNSA. For the CDR3, the DNA is TGTGCCAGCAGCCAATCGGACAGTCCTGGTGGCTACACCTTC. Encoded protein: CASSQSDSPGGYTF.

This chain uses TRBV7-9 with TRBJ2-2; TRBD1 matches 8 bases. The V segment lost 5 bases and the J segment 5 bases; nucleotides outside the gene matches: 19. This CDR3 comprises 19 residues. Looked up from germline, CDR1 is SEHNR and CDR2 is FQNEAQ (reference sequence). The CDR3 DNA reads TGTGCCAGCAGCCTCTTCCTTGGACAGGGATTGGTAGGAACCGGGGAGCTGTTTTTT. Translation: CASSLFLGQGLVGTGELFF.

The chain carries TRBV6-4 and TRBJ2-1; D perhaps matches TRBD1 (5 bases). Trimming pared 6 bases from V and 2 bases from J, leaving 8 bases between. The CDR3 runs to 13 residues. Germline V gene lookup returns CDR1 MRHNA and CDR2 SNTAGT. CDR3 sequence (DNA): TGTGCCAGCAGCAGGGTGGCCTACAATGAGCAGTTCTTC. Translation: CASSRVAYNEQFF.

The chain joins TRBV12-3 or TRBV12-4 to TRBJ2-7; D gene uncertain. The CDR3 extends over 12 amino acids. Trimming removed 8 bases at V and 7 bases at J, with 15 bases between. Here the CDR3 reads CASSYTSFEQYF. CDR3 nucleotide sequence: TGTGCCAGCTCCTACACGAGTTTTGAGCAGTACTTC.

The chain combines TRBV24-1 with TRBJ1-3; D gene ambiguous. The CDR3 is 13 residues long. The germline gives CDR1 KGHDR, CDR2 SFDVKD. Trimming removed 4 bases at V and 4 bases at J, with 7 bases between. In DNA form, the CDR3 reads TGTGCCACCAGTGACGAGGAAGGAAACACCATATATTTT. Translating it yields CATSDEEGNTIYF.

The rearrangement uses TRBV7-9 and TRBJ2-1; 9 bases match TRBD1. Per the germline V gene, CDR1 is SEHNR and CDR2 is FQNEAQ (reference sequence). CDR3 length equals 16 residues. The J segment lost 5 bases and the V segment lost 4 bases, leaving 9 bases of the junction unmatched. The CDR3 DNA sequence: TGTGCCAGCAGCTCATCCGGGACAGGGTCTAACAATGAGCAGTTCTTC. Translation: CASSSSGTGSNNEQFF.

In its sample, this clone was seen once. The V call is TRBV6-1, the J call TRBJ1-4; D is unclear. Germline V gene sequence: CDR1 MNHNS, CDR2 SASEGT. Trimming left V 5 bases short and J 5 bases short, with 3 bases between. The CDR3 runs 11 residues. CDR3 DNA sequence: TGTGCCAGCAGTCAAAATGAAAAACTGTTTTTT. Protein product: CASSQNEKLFF.

This sequence joins TRBV3-1 (or the pseudogene TRBV3-2) and TRBJ2-3; 12 nucleotides line up with TRBD2. Germline CDR1 is LGHDT and CDR2 is YNNKEL (reference sequence). The CDR3 consists of 20 residues. V shed 1 base and J 2 bases; nucleotides not matched to a gene: 13. For the CDR3, the DNA is TGTGCCAGCAGCCAAGGCCCCAGACTAGCGGGGGTCCCGCTCACAGATACGCAGTATTTT. Translating gives CASSQGPRLAGVPLTDTQYF.

V gene TRBV18 combines with J gene TRBJ1-2, with TRBD1 matching 8 bases. Trimming cost V 3 bases and J 8 bases; bases outside gene matches: 11. This CDR3 is built from 15 residues. Germline V lookup: CDR1 KGHSH, CDR2 LQKENI. The CDR3 here is CASSPEMTGAEGYTF. CDR3 bases: TGTGCCAGCTCACCCGAAATGACAGGGGCGGAAGGCTACACCTTC. The variable domain in full, with the rest retrieved from reference TRBV18 and TRBJ1-2, is NAGVMQNPRHLVRRRGQEARLRCSPMKGHSHVYWYRQLPEEGLKFMVYLQKENIIDESGMPKERFSAEFPKEGPSILRIQQVVRGDSAAYFCASSPEMTGAEGYTFGSGTRLTVV.

The DNA for the CDR3 is TGTGCCAGCAGCCCGGGGACGCGGGGGTCTAACGCCGGGGAGCTGTTTTTT. This translates into CASSPGTRGSNAGELFF. This chain uses TRBV5-5 with TRBJ2-2; 7 bases agree with TRBD2. The germline gives CDR1 SGHKS, CDR2 YYEKEE (reference sequence). The CDR3 length is 17 residues. The J segment lost 6 bases and the V segment lost 4 bases, leaving 15 bases of the junction unmatched.

J is TRBJ1-1 and V is TRBV4-1; D not certain. In germline, CDR1 is MGHRA, CDR2 YSYEKL. Deletions cut 0 bases from V and 3 bases from J, with 8 bases between. This CDR3 contains 14 residues. In nucleotides, the CDR3 is TGCGCCAGCAGCCAAGAGCGACCGTACACTGAAGCTTTCTTT. Translating gives CASSQERPYTEAFF.

The gene calls are TRBV25-1 and TRBJ1-1; 7 bases are a match to TRBD1. This CDR3 comprises 14 residues. The junction had 4 bases not matched to a gene; V was cut back by 2 bases and J by 4 bases. Germline CDR1 reads MGHDK; CDR2 reads SYGVNS. The CDR3 coding sequence is TGTGCCAGCAGTGAAAACAGGGGTCGCACTGAAGCTTTCTTT. Translation gives CASSENRGRTEAFF.

This sequence joins TRBV7-2 and TRBJ1-2; TRBD1 aligns across 9 bases. CDR3 length equals 16 residues. Germline values: CDR1 SGHTA, CDR2 FQGNSA. Losses at the gene ends were 0 bases for V and 8 bases for J; bases not matched to a gene: 10. CDR3 sequence: CASSLAPQTGGVGYTF. In DNA, the CDR3 is TGTGCCAGCAGCTTAGCCCCACAGACAGGGGGGGTAGGCTACACCTTC.

This clone occurred once. The chain employs TRBV28 and TRBJ2-7, with 13 bases matching TRBD2. CDR3 size: 16 residues. Germline V gene sequence: CDR1 MDHEN, CDR2 SYDVKM. After removal of 5 bases from V and 4 bases from J, the junction contained 8 bases not matched to a gene. In DNA, the CDR3 is TGTGCCAGCAGTGCGTCGGGGACTAGCGGGGCGTACGAGCAGTACTTC. It encodes CASSASGTSGAYEQYF.

The chain links TRBV11-2 to TRBJ2-7; no clear D gene. The CDR3 is 14 amino acids. The germline V and J ends were trimmed by 1 base and 0 bases, with 7 bases remaining between them. The germline CDR1 and CDR2 sequences are SGHAT and FQNNGV. The CDR3 spells CASSLVAGSYEQYF. The DNA of the CDR3 is TGTGCCAGCAGCTTAGTGGCAGGCTCCTACGAGCAGTACTTC.

For the CDR3, the DNA is TGTGCCAGCAGGCCGGGGGCAGGGACCTACGAGCAGTACTTC. Amino acids: CASRPGAGTYEQYF. V usage is TRBV6-5 and J usage is TRBJ2-7, with D possibly being TRBD1 or TRBD2 (6 bases each). This CDR3 region has 14 residues. In germline, CDR1 is MNHEY, CDR2 SVGAGI. The V end was cut by 6 bases, the J end by 2 bases, with 14 bases between.

The V and J genes are TRBV6-5 and TRBJ2-2, with no clear D. This CDR3 has 13 amino acids. The germline CDR1 and CDR2 sequences are MNHEY and SVGAGI. Trimming shortened V by 2 bases and J by 2 bases, and 3 bases separated the two germline ends. This CDR3 reads CASSYPNTGELFF. The CDR3 DNA reads TGTGCCAGCAGTTACCCTAACACCGGGGAGCTGTTTTTT.

V is TRBV7-7 and J is TRBJ2-5; no firm D call. Per the germline V gene, CDR1 is SSHAT and CDR2 is FNYEAQ (reference sequence). The length of the CDR3 is 13 residues. The ends were cut back, 1 base at V and 2 bases at J, with 5 bases in the middle. For the CDR3, the DNA is TGTGCCAGCAGCTTAGGGCCTCAAGAGACCCAGTACTTC. This gives the protein CASSLGPQETQYF. Complete variable domain (other parts from reference TRBV7-7 and TRBJ2-5): GAGVSQSPRYKVTKRGQDVTLRCDPISSHATLYWYQQALGQGPEFLTYFNYEAQPDKSGLPSDRFSAERPEGSISTLTIQRTEQRDSAMYRCASSLGPQETQYFGPGTRLLVL.

The rearrangement joins TRBV6-5 to TRBJ2-7; 7 nucleotides match TRBD1. This CDR3 region has 15 residues. The trim removed 5 bases at V and 6 bases at J, leaving 13 bases unmatched. Germline loops: CDR1 MNHEY, CDR2 SVGAGI. The CDR3 is CASSTTQGILGEQYF. The CDR3 bases are TGTGCCAGCAGTACCACACAGGGGATTCTTGGCGAGCAGTACTTC.

The chain couples TRBV12-3 or TRBV12-4 to TRBJ1-2, with no clear D. Trimming took off 0 bases at V and 1 base at J, with 0 bases between the two ends. CDR3 size: 12 residues. CDR3 region: CASSLANYGYTF. The CDR3 nucleotides read TGTGCCAGCAGTTTAGCTAACTATGGCTACACCTTC.